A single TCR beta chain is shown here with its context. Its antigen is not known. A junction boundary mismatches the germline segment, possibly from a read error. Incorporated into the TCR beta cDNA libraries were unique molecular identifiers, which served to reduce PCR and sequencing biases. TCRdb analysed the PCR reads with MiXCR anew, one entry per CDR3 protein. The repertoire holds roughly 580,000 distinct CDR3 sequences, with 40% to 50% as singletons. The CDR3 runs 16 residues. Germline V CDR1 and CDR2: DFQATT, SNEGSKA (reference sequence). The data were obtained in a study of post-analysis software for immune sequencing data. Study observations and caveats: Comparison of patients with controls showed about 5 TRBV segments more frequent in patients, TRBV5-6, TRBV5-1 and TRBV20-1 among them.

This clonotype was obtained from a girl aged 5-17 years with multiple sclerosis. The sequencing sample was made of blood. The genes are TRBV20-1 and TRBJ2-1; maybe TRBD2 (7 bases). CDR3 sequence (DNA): TGCAGTGCTGAGGAGGGGGGGGCCAACTCCTACAACGAGCAGTTCTTC. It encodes CSAEEGGANSYNEQFF.